These 24 T cell receptor beta chains were sequenced from one sample in a study of neoadjuvant anti-PD-1 for oral cavity cancer. The data were produced by immunoSEQ multiplex PCR, yet TCRdb's version contains in-frame clones alone and is incomplete. The sample records about 6,600 clones, 40% to 55% being singletons. The material sequenced was tumor tissue, taken before nivolumab (anti-PD-1) treatment. These receptors were obtained from a person between 40 and 85 years old with oral cavity squamous cell carcinoma.

The rearrangement links TRBV27 to TRBJ2-7; D may correspond to TRBD1 or TRBD2 (5 bases each). The CDR3 has 16 amino acids. The V end lost 1 base, the J end lost 0 bases, and 13 bases lay between the germline ends. Per the germline V gene, CDR1 is MNHEY and CDR2 is SMNVEV (reference sequence). DNA for the CDR3: TGTGCCAGCAGTTTATATGGGGGTACAAGCTCCTACGAGCAGTACTTC. It is translated as CASSLYGGTSSYEQYF.

This clone was seen more than once but under ten times. V is TRBV7-9 and J is TRBJ2-7; possible D gene TRBD2, 6 bases. CDR3 length: 17 amino acids. Deletions cut 0 bases from V and 4 bases from J, with 19 bases between. Germline CDR1 reads SEHNR; CDR2 reads FQNEAQ (reference sequence). The CDR3 DNA sequence: TGTGCCAGCAGCTTAGCGCGTGGCACTAGCCGGGCGTACGAGCAGTACTTC. The encoded protein is CASSLARGTSRAYEQYF. Drawing the rest from reference TRBV7-9 and TRBJ2-7, the complete variable domain is DTGVSQNPRHKITKRGQNVTFRCDPISEHNRLYWYRQTLGQGPEFLTYFQNEAQLEKSRLLSDRFSAERPKGSFSTLEIQRTEQGDSAMYLCASSLARGTSRAYEQYFGPGTRLTVT.

By share, this clone ranks as medium-sized (0.01 to 0.1%). The rearrangement joins TRBV5-6 to TRBJ1-2; a possible D gene is TRBD1 (5 bases). The germline CDR1 and CDR2 sequences are SGHDT and YYEEEE. Trimming cost V 0 bases and J 8 bases, with 11 bases left between them. The CDR3 is 13 amino acids. The CDR3 loop is CASSLERAGGYTF. In DNA form, the CDR3 reads TGTGCCAGCAGCTTGGAGAGGGCAGGGGGCTACACCTTC.

This chain links TRBV2 with TRBJ2-4; D is uncertain. There are 14 residues in the CDR3. V gave up 8 bases and J gave up 0 bases, with 11 bases separating them. Germline V gives CDR1 SNHLY, CDR2 FYNNEI. CDR3 region: CASLLVRAKNIQYF. In DNA form, the CDR3 reads TGTGCCAGCCTCCTAGTTAGAGCCAAAAACATTCAGTACTTC. Looking up the rest from reference TRBV2 and TRBJ2-4 gives the full variable domain: EPEVTQTPSHQVTQMGQEVILRCVPISNHLYFYWYRQILGQKVEFLVSFYNNEISEKSEIFDDQFSVERPDGSNFTLKIRSTKLEDSAMYFCASLLVRAKNIQYFGAGTRLSVL.

Relative to its sample, this clone is medium-sized. This chain connects TRBV6-5 to TRBJ2-2; 7 bases fit TRBD1. V trimming: 2 bases; J trimming: 3 bases; junction bases outside the gene matches: 6. There are 16 residues in the CDR3. CDR1 MNHEY and CDR2 SVGAGI come from the germline V gene. DNA for the CDR3: TGTGCCAGCAGTTACATTAGACAGGGAGACACCGGGGAGCTGTTTTTT. Its translation is CASSYIRQGDTGELFF.

This clone was picked up a small number of times. The chain carries TRBV18 and TRBJ1-1; D is undetermined. The CDR3 runs to 16 residues. The germline V gene has CDR1 KGHSH and CDR2 LQKENI. Trimming cost V 3 bases and J 0 bases, with 14 bases left between them. CDR3 amino acids: CASSPSGGRLNTEAFF. The CDR3 DNA reads as TGTGCCAGCTCACCGTCAGGAGGACGTCTGAACACTGAAGCTTTCTTT.

This rearrangement joins TRBV5-6 to TRBJ1-2, with no clear D. The V gene lost 2 bases and the J gene lost 4 bases, with 12 bases spanning the gap. Germline lookup yields CDR1 SGHDT and CDR2 YYEEEE. The CDR3 is 14 residues long. The CDR3 spells CASSFGSPSYGYTF. For the CDR3, the DNA is TGTGCCAGCAGCTTTGGGTCCCCCAGCTATGGCTACACCTTC.

The genes are TRBV4-3 and TRBJ1-6; D remains ambiguous. The CDR3 is 14 residues long. Trimming removed 0 bases from V and 6 bases from J, with 6 bases in between. Germline CDR1 LGHNA, CDR2 YSLEER. The CDR3, as DNA: TGCGCCAGCAGCCAAGAGGTTTTTAATTCACCCCTCCACTTT. It translates to CASSQEVFNSPLHF.

By share, this clone ranks as large. J is TRBJ1-1 and V is TRBV19, with a weak D call TRBD1 (6 bases). Germline V gene lookup returns CDR1 LNHDA and CDR2 SQIVND (reference sequence). Trimming cost V 0 bases and J 4 bases, with 12 bases left between them. This CDR3 has 15 amino acids. CDR3 residues: CASSIEGGRSTEAFF. CDR3 in DNA: TGTGCCAGTAGTATAGAGGGGGGCAGGAGCACTGAAGCTTTCTTT.

The chain joins TRBV10-3 to TRBJ1-1; tentatively, D is TRBD1 (6 bases). The V gene lost 10 bases and the J gene lost 4 bases, with 16 bases spanning the gap. This CDR3 is 13 amino acids long. Germline V lookup: CDR1 ENHRY, CDR2 SYGVKD. The CDR3 coding sequence is TGTGCCACTTCAACAGGGTCCGGCACTGAAGCTTTCTTT. Translating it yields CATSTGSGTEAFF.

This chain uses TRBV5-1 with TRBJ1-1; tentatively, D is TRBD1 (5 bases). Trimming took off 4 bases at V and 4 bases at J, with 17 bases between the two ends. The CDR3 loop spans 15 amino acids. CDR1 SGHRS and CDR2 YFSETQ come from the germline V gene. This chain's CDR3 is CASSAERQGVTEAFF. DNA for the CDR3: TGCGCCAGCAGCGCCGAGCGGCAGGGCGTCACTGAAGCTTTCTTT.

V gene TRBV6-1 combines with J gene TRBJ2-7; 7 positions match TRBD1. The V segment lost 7 bases and the J segment 3 bases; nucleotides outside the gene matches: 6. The CDR3 totals 13 residues. Germline assignment: CDR1 MNHNS and CDR2 SASEGT. The CDR3 DNA reads as TGTGCCAGCATCATGACAGGGCTCTACGAGCAGTACTTC. Its translation is CASIMTGLYEQYF.

The J gene is TRBJ2-2, the V gene TRBV4-3; perhaps TRBD2 as D (6 bases). Trimming left V 0 bases short and J 4 bases short, with 9 bases between. This CDR3 spans 15 amino acids. Germline values: CDR1 LGHNA, CDR2 YSLEER. This CDR3 is CASSQEWRGTGELFF. The CDR3 DNA reads TGCGCCAGCAGCCAAGAGTGGAGGGGCACCGGGGAGCTGTTTTTT.

This chain joins TRBV2 and TRBJ2-5; perhaps TRBD2 as D (5 bases). V was clipped by 5 bases and J by 7 bases, with 14 bases between them. Germline values: CDR1 SNHLY, CDR2 FYNNEI. The CDR3 covers 13 residues. The CDR3 is CASSKEDSGTQYF. As DNA, the CDR3 is TGTGCCAGCAGTAAAGAGGACTCTGGGACCCAGTACTTC.

The chain uses TRBV7-8 and TRBJ1-1; tentatively, D is TRBD1 (6 bases). The germline CDR1 and CDR2 sequences are SGHVS and FQNEAQ. The length of the CDR3 is 14 residues. With 4 bases removed from V and 6 bases from J, the gap between germline ends came to 15 bases. The CDR3, as DNA: TGTGCCAGCAGCTCTTTCCGGGGGCCGGCTGAAGCTTTCTTT. Amino acid sequence: CASSSFRGPAEAFF.

The chain joins TRBV14 to TRBJ1-6, with a tentative D call TRBD1 (5 bases). Germline CDR1 and CDR2: SGHDN and FVKESK. CDR3 size: 16 residues. The germline V and J ends were trimmed by 1 base and 3 bases, with 10 bases remaining between them. The CDR3 region has the DNA TGTGCCAGCAGCCAAGGGGAGGGGTTCTATAATTCACCCCTCCACTTT. Translation: CASSQGEGFYNSPLHF.

The V and J genes are TRBV27 and TRBJ2-3; TRBD1 agrees at 8 bases. The V and J ends lost 10 bases and 5 bases, in that order; junction bases with no gene match: 8. The germline V gene encodes CDR1 MNHEY and CDR2 SMNVEV (reference sequence). The CDR3 consists of 13 residues. The CDR3, as DNA: TGTGCCACCAGGGGGCTTGTAGAAGATACGCAGTATTTT. As protein: CATRGLVEDTQYF.

J is TRBJ2-4 and V is TRBV7-2, with D possibly being TRBD2 (7 bases). The V and J ends lost 1 base and 11 bases respectively, with 12 bases between them. Germline CDR1 reads SGHTA; CDR2 reads FQGNSA. This CDR3 is 13 amino acids long. The CDR3 here is CASSLGEGGFQYF. CDR3 nucleotide sequence: TGTGCCAGCAGCTTAGGGGAGGGGGGTTTTCAGTACTTC.

This clone turned up a few times. CDR3 coding DNA: TGCGCCAGCAGCCCTACCCCGGGGAGGGGAGGGGAGACCCAGTACTTC. The encoded protein is CASSPTPGRGGETQYF. This chain uses TRBV4-3 with TRBJ2-5; TRBD2 matches at 7 bases. J gave up 5 bases and V 4 bases, and 13 bases lay outside the gene matches. The germline V gene encodes CDR1 LGHNA and CDR2 YSLEER. The CDR3 has 16 residues.

The chain links TRBV13 to TRBJ2-1; 10 bases line up with TRBD2. After removal of 5 bases from V and 4 bases from J, the junction contained 8 bases not matched to a gene. Germline loops: CDR1 PRHDT, CDR2 FYEKMQ (reference sequence). This CDR3 is built from 16 residues. CDR3 nucleotide sequence: TGTGCCAGCAGCAGCCTTACTAGCGGGGCGTACAATGAGCAGTTCTTC. Translation gives CASSSLTSGAYNEQFF.

This chain connects TRBV30 to TRBJ2-1; TRBD1 might be the D (5 bases). The CDR3 length is 15 residues. Germline CDR1 and CDR2: GTSNPN and SVGIG (reference sequence). Trimming stripped 4 bases from V and 10 bases from J, with 23 bases between. CDR3 amino acids: CAWTLGVSIGNEQFF. CDR3 sequence (DNA): TGTGCCTGGACTCTAGGGGTATCGATAGGGAACGAGCAGTTCTTC.

This clone turned up a few times. V gene TRBV5-6 combines with J gene TRBJ2-7, with a possible D match to TRBD1 (6 bases). This CDR3 region has 13 residues. Germline CDR1 is SGHDT and CDR2 is YYEEEE. Trimming took off 1 base at V and 5 bases at J, with 10 bases between the two ends. The DNA of the CDR3 is TGTGCCAGCAGCTTGATCCAGGGGCACGAGCAGTACTTC. It specifies CASSLIQGHEQYF.

This rearrangement joins TRBV28 to TRBJ2-2; 8 nucleotides align to TRBD1. J lost 3 bases, V lost 5 bases, and 5 bases had no gene match. This CDR3 comprises 15 residues. Germline CDR1 and CDR2: MDHEN and SYDVKM. CDR3 protein: CASSTWGQDTGELFF. Here the CDR3 DNA reads TGTGCCAGCAGTACTTGGGGACAGGACACCGGGGAGCTGTTTTTT.

This clone was seen more than once but under ten times. The chain is built from TRBV5-1 and TRBJ1-1; possible D gene TRBD1, 5 bases. CDR1 SGHRS and CDR2 YFSETQ come from the germline V gene. The CDR3 runs 15 residues. V was pared by 4 bases and J by 1 base, with 14 bases between. CDR3 residues: CASSVGTSQNTEAFF. CDR3 DNA: TGCGCCAGCAGCGTCGGGACGTCTCAGAACACTGAAGCTTTCTTT.